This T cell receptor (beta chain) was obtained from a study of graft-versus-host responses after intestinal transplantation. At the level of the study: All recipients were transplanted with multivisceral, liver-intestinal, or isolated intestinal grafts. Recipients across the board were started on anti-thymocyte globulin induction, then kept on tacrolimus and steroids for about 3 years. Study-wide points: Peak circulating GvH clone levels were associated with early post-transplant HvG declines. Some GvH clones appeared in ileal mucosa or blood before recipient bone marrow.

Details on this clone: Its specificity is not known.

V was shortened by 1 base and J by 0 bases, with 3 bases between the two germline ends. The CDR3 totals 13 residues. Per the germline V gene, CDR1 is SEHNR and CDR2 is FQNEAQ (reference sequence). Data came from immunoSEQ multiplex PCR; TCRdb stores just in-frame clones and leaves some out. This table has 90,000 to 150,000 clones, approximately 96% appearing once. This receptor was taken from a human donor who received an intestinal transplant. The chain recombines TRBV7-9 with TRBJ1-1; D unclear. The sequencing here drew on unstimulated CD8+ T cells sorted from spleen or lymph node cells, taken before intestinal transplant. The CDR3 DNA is TGTGCCAGCAGCTTAGATGTGAACACTGAAGCTTTCTTT. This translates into CASSLDVNTEAFF.